A selection of T cell receptor beta chains follows, all from one sample in a study of blood T cell repertoires in COVID-19. The method was immunoSEQ multiplex PCR; TCRdb's version includes in-frame clones alone and lacks a portion of them. The data show around 300,000 clones, around nine tenths seen once. Sequencing was carried out using PBMCs or T cells enriched from blood (not recorded which). These TCRs come from a man between 25 and 39 years old who had recovered from COVID-19. Each CDR3 is given with its conserved first and last residue.

v_call: TRBV14; j_call: TRBJ1-2; cdr3_aa: CASSPTQGVGYGYTF
v_call: TRBV5-4; j_call: TRBJ2-7; cdr3_aa: CASSLGTADEQYF
v_call: TRBV3-1/TRBV3-2; j_call: TRBJ2-5; cdr3_aa: CASSPAKSWDRDYQETQYF
v_call: TRBV7-8; j_call: TRBJ2-7; cdr3_aa: CASSHKIEQYF
v_call: TRBV14; j_call: TRBJ1-5; cdr3_aa: CASSMKRAGNQPQHF
v_call: TRBV11-3; j_call: TRBJ2-2; cdr3_aa: CASSLASGWAGELFF
v_call: TRBV7-6; j_call: TRBJ1-4; cdr3_aa: CASSPRTGVKEKLFF
v_call: TRBV29-1; j_call: TRBJ1-4; cdr3_aa: CSVAGVGEKLFF
v_call: TRBV10-1; j_call: TRBJ2-3; cdr3_aa: CASSGGRADTQYF
v_call: TRBV9; j_call: TRBJ1-2; cdr3_aa: CASSGTGGGYYGYTF
v_call: TRBV10-1; j_call: TRBJ2-5; cdr3_aa: CASSVGGDGETQYF
v_call: TRBV7-7; j_call: TRBJ2-2; cdr3_aa: CASSLAPFGTATGELFF
v_call: TRBV11-3; j_call: TRBJ1-5; cdr3_aa: CASSLDLWDRGFGNQPQHF
v_call: TRBV11-2; j_call: TRBJ2-7; cdr3_aa: CASSPLRTGSYEQYF
v_call: TRBV4-1; j_call: TRBJ2-7; cdr3_aa: CASSQAIAGGTYEQYF
v_call: TRBV2; j_call: TRBJ2-5; cdr3_aa: CASSVRGGTQETQYF
v_call: TRBV7-9; j_call: TRBJ2-7; cdr3_aa: CASSLVGSSYEQYF
v_call: TRBV2; j_call: TRBJ1-2; cdr3_aa: CASSASAVANYGYTF
v_call: TRBV30; j_call: TRBJ2-1; cdr3_aa: CAWSVITLAGGSYNEQFF
v_call: TRBV7-9; j_call: TRBJ2-1; cdr3_aa: CASGYRAYNEQFF
v_call: TRBV10-1; j_call: TRBJ1-6; cdr3_aa: CASSVGVDSPLHF
v_call: TRBV28; j_call: TRBJ1-2; cdr3_aa: CASSDGTGASLGGYTF
v_call: TRBV27; j_call: TRBJ1-4; cdr3_aa: CASTPGFGEKLFF
v_call: TRBV5-1; j_call: TRBJ2-1; cdr3_aa: CASSYGSGNEQFF